These 9 T cell receptor beta chains were all obtained from the same sample, sequenced in a study of blood T cells in healthy people across ages. Using a J-beta primer mix together with a sample-barcoded 5' primer, a second PCR was run for about 6 to 12 cycles. TCRdb reprocessed the 5' RACE reads with MiXCR, giving one entry per CDR3 protein. The sample consists of roughly 1,100,000 distinct CDR3 sequences, 20% to 25% of them appearing once. Another study also made use of these data, one on T cells of mothers and their children.

Input material: blood. These receptors were taken from a girl aged 2-10 years in good health.

This clonotype was picked up a small number of times. The chain couples TRBV6-6 to TRBJ1-2, with TRBD1 as a possible D gene (6 bases). V lost 0 bases and J lost 7, with 21 bases in between. CDR1 is MNHNY and CDR2 is SVGAGI in the germline V gene (reference sequence). The CDR3 has 17 residues. In DNA, the CDR3 is TGTGCCAGCAGTTACTCGATGAGTTCGCGAGGGGGAGGTGGCTACACCTTC. It is translated as CASSYSMSSRGGGGYTF.

This chain connects TRBV20-1 to TRBJ1-1; D is possibly TRBD1 (5 bases). Looked up from germline, CDR1 is DFQATT and CDR2 is SNEGSKA (reference sequence). The length of the CDR3 is 15 residues. The V end was cut by 6 bases, the J end by 0 bases, with 17 bases between. The chain's CDR3 is CSAEGQPTMNTEAFF. The DNA for the CDR3 is TGCAGTGCCGAGGGGCAGCCCACCATGAACACTGAAGCTTTCTTT.

This chain joins TRBV27 and TRBJ2-5; D is ambiguous. The J call may be wrong; the DNA end is better matched by TRBJ2-7. The CDR3 consists of 12 residues. The germline V gene encodes CDR1 MNHEY and CDR2 SMNVEV (reference sequence). The CDR3 nucleotides are TGTGCCAGCATGGCAGGTTCCTACGAGCAGTACTTC. Its translation: CASMAGSYEQYF.

This chain links TRBV4-1 with TRBJ2-7; 12 bases map to TRBD2. Germline-derived CDR1 and CDR2 are MGHRA and YSYEKL. The CDR3 is made up of 15 amino acids. V dropped 2 bases and J dropped 6; count of bases not matched to a gene: 5. As DNA, the CDR3 is TGCGCCAGCAGCCAACTAGCGGGAGGGCCTGGCGAGCAGTACTTC. Protein product: CASSQLAGGPGEQYF.

The chain joins TRBV6-5 to TRBJ1-2, with D unresolved. Trimming took off 2 bases at V and 6 bases at J, with 7 bases between the two ends. Germline loops: CDR1 MNHEY, CDR2 SVGAGI. The CDR3 is 12 amino acids. CDR3 coding DNA: TGTGCCAGCAGTTACACTGGTAATGGCTACACCTTC. The encoded protein is CASSYTGNGYTF.

Notes on this clonotype: An end of the junction differs from the germline gene, which may be a read error. This sequence joins TRBV12-3 or TRBV12-4 and TRBJ1-2, with 8 positions matching TRBD1. The length of the CDR3 is 13 residues. The CDR3 reads CAGRLQGARGYTF. The CDR3 bases are TGTGCCGGCAGACTGCAGGGGGCGCGAGGCTACACCTTC.

The rearrangement uses TRBV9 and TRBJ2-1, with D maybe TRBD2 (5 bases). Per germline, CDR1 SGDLS and CDR2 YYNGEE. There are 16 residues in the CDR3. With 0 bases removed from V and 0 bases from J, the gap between germline ends came to 10 bases. DNA of the CDR3: TGTGCCAGCAGCGTAGATTGGAGGAGCTCCTACAATGAGCAGTTCTTC. Translating it yields CASSVDWRSSYNEQFF.

The chain joins TRBV29-1 to TRBJ2-7; D may be TRBD1 (6 bases). This CDR3 has 11 amino acids. Trimming removed 6 bases at V and 4 bases at J, with 10 bases between. From germline, CDR1 is SQVTM and CDR2 ANQGSEA. This chain's CDR3 is CSVTGNYEQYF. CDR3 bases: TGCAGCGTCACAGGGAATTACGAGCAGTACTTC.

The chain employs TRBV29-1 and TRBJ1-6; the D gene is possibly TRBD1 (6 bases). The CDR3 contains 13 residues. Trimming pared 7 bases from V and 7 bases from J, leaving 14 bases between. From germline, CDR1 is SQVTM and CDR2 ANQGSEA. CDR3 loop: CSARSGGNSPLHF. DNA for the CDR3: TGCAGCGCACGTTCGGGGGGCAATTCACCCCTCCACTTT.